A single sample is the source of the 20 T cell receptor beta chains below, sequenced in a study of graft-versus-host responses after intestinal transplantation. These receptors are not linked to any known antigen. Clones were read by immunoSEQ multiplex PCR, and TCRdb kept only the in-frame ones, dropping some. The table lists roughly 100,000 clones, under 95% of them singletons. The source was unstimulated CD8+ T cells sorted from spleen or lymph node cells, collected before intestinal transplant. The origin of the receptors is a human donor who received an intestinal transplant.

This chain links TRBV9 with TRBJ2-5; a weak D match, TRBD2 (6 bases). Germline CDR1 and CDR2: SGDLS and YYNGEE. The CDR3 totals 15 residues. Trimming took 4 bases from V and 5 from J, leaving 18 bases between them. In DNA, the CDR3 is TGTGCCAGCAGCCCGTCCTGGGGGAGCGGGGAGACCCAGTACTTC. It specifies CASSPSWGSGETQYF.

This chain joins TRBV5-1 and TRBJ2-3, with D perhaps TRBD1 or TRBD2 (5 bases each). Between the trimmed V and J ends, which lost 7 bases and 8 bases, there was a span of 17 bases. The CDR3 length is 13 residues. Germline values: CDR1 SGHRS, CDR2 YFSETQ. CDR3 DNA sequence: TGCGCCAGCCGTCAGGGTGGAGGATTTACGCAGTATTTT. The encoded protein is CASRQGGGFTQYF.

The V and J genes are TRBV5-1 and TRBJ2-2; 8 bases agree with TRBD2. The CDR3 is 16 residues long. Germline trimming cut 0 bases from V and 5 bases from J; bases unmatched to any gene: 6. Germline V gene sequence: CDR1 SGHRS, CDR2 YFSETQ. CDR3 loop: CASSLGGGGTTGELFF. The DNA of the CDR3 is TGCGCCAGCAGCTTGGGAGGCGGGGGGACGACCGGGGAGCTGTTTTTT. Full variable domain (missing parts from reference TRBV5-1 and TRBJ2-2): KAGVTQTPRYLIKTRGQQVTLSCSPISGHRSVSWYQQTPGQGLQFLFEYFSETQRNKGNFPGRFSGRQFSNSRSEMNVSTLELGDSALYLCASSLGGGGTTGELFFGEGSRLTVL.

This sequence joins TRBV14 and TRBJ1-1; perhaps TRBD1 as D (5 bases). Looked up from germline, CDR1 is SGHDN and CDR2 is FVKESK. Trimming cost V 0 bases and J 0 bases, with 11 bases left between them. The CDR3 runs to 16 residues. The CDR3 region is CASSQEFGALNTEAFF. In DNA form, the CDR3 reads TGTGCCAGCAGCCAAGAATTTGGGGCCTTGAACACTGAAGCTTTCTTT. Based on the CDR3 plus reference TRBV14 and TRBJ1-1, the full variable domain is EAGVTQFPSHSVIEKGQTVTLRCDPISGHDNLYWYRRVMGKEIKFLLHFVKESKQDESGMPNNRFLAERTGGTYSTLKVQPAELEDSGVYFCASSQEFGALNTEAFFGQGTRLTVV.

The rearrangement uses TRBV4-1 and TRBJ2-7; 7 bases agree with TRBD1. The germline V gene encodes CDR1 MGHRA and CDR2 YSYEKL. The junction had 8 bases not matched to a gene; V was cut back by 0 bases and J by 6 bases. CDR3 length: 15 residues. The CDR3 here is CASSQDLLTGVEQYF. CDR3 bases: TGCGCCAGCAGCCAAGATCTCCTTACAGGGGTCGAGCAGTACTTC.

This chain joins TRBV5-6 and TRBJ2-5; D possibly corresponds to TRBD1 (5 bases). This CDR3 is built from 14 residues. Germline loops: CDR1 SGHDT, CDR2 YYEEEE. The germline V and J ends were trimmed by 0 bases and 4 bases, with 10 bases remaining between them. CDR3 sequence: CASSLEGLRETQYF. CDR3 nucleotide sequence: TGTGCCAGCAGCTTGGAGGGGTTAAGAGAGACCCAGTACTTC.

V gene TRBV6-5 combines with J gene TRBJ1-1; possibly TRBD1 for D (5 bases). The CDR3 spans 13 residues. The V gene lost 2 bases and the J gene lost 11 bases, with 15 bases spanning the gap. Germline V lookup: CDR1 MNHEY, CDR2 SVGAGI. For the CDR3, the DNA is TGTGCCAGCAGTTACCGGGACCCAGGGAAGGCTTTCTTT. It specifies CASSYRDPGKAFF.

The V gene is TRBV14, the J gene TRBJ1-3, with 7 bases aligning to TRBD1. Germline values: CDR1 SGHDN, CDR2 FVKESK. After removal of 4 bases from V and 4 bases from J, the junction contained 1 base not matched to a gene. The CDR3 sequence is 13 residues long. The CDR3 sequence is CASSPDRGNTIYF. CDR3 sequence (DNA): TGTGCCAGCAGCCCGGACAGGGGAAACACCATATATTTT. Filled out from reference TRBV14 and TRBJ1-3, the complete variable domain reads EAGVTQFPSHSVIEKGQTVTLRCDPISGHDNLYWYRRVMGKEIKFLLHFVKESKQDESGMPNNRFLAERTGGTYSTLKVQPAELEDSGVYFCASSPDRGNTIYFGEGSWLTVV.

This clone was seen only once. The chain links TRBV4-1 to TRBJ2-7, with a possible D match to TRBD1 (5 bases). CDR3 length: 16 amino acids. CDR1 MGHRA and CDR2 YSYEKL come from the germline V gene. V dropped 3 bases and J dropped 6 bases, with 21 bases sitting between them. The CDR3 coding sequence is TGCGCCAGCAGCCACATACTACAGGTCCCGGGCGGCGAGCAGTACTTC. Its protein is CASSHILQVPGGEQYF.

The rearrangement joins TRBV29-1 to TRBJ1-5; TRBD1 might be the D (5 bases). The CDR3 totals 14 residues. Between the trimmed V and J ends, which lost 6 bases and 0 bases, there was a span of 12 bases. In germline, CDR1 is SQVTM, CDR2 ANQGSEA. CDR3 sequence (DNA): TGCAGCGTCGGCACAGGAGATAGCAATCAGCCCCAGCATTTT. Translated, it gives CSVGTGDSNQPQHF.

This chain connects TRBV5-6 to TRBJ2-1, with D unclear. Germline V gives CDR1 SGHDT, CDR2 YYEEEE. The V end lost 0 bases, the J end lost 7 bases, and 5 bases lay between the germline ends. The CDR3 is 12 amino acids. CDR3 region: CASSLANNEQFF. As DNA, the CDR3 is TGTGCCAGCAGCTTGGCCAATAATGAGCAGTTCTTC.

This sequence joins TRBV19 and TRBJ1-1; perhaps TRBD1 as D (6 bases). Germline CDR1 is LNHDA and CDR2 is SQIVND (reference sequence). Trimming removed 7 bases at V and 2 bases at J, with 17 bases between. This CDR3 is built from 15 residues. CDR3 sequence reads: CASNQAEGHNTEAFF. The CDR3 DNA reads TGTGCCAGTAATCAGGCGGAGGGACACAACACTGAAGCTTTCTTT.

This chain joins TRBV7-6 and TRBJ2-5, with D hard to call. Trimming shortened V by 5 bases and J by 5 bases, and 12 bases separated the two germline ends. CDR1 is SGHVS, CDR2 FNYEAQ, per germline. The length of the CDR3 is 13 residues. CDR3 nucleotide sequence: TGTGCCAGCAGCCCCCGAATTGACGAGACCCAGTACTTC. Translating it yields CASSPRIDETQYF.

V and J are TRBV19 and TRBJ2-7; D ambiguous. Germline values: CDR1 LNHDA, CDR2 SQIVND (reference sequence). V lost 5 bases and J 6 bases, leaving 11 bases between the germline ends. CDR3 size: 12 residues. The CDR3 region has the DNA TGTGCCAGTAGTCTGGGGATTAGCGAGCAGTACTTC. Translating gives CASSLGISEQYF. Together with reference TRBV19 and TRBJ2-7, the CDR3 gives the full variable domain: DGGITQSPKYLFRKEGQNVTLSCEQNLNHDAMYWYRQDPGQGLRLIYYSQIVNDFQKGDIAEGYSVSREKKESFPLTVTSAQKNPTAFYLCASSLGISEQYFGPGTRLTVT.

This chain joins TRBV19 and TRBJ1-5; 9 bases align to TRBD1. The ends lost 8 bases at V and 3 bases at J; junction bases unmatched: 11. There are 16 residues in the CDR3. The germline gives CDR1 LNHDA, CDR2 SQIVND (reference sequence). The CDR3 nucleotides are TGTGCCAGTCTTCTACGCCGGGACAGGGACAATCAGCCCCAGCATTTT. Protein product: CASLLRRDRDNQPQHF.

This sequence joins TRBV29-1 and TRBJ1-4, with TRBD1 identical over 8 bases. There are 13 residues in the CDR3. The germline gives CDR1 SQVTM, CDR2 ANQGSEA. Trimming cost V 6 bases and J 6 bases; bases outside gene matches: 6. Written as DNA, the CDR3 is TGCAGCGTCCCAGGGGGCCCTCATGAAAAACTGTTTTTT. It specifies CSVPGGPHEKLFF.

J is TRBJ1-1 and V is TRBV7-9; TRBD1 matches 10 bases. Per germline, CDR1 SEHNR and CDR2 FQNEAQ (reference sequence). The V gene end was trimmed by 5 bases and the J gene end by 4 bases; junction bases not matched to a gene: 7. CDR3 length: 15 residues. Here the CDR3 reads CASSAWTGGVTEAFF. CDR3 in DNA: TGTGCCAGCAGCGCCTGGACAGGGGGGGTCACTGAAGCTTTCTTT. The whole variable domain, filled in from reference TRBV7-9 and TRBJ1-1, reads DTGVSQNPRHKITKRGQNVTFRCDPISEHNRLYWYRQTLGQGPEFLTYFQNEAQLEKSRLLSDRFSAERPKGSFSTLEIQRTEQGDSAMYLCASSAWTGGVTEAFFGQGTRLTVV.

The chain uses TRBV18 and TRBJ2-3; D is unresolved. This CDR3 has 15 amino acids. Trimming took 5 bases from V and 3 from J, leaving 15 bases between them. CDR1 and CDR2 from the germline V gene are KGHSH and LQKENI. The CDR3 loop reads CASSGIEAWTDTQYF. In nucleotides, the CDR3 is TGTGCCAGCTCAGGGATTGAGGCGTGGACAGATACGCAGTATTTT.

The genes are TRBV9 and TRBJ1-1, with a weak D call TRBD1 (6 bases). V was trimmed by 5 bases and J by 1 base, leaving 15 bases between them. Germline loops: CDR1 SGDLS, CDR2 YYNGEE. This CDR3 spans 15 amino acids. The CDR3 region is CASRADSRENTEAFF. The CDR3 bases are TGTGCCAGCAGGGCGGACAGCCGAGAGAACACTGAAGCTTTCTTT.

CDR3 nucleotides: TGTGCCAGCAGCTTCTGGGAGAACACCGGGGAGCTGTTTTTT. Translation: CASSFWENTGELFF. This chain joins TRBV5-4 and TRBJ2-2; D uncertain. V dropped 2 bases and J dropped 1 base, with 6 bases sitting between them. Germline V gene sequence: CDR1 SGHNT, CDR2 YYREEE (reference sequence). The CDR3 spans 14 residues.